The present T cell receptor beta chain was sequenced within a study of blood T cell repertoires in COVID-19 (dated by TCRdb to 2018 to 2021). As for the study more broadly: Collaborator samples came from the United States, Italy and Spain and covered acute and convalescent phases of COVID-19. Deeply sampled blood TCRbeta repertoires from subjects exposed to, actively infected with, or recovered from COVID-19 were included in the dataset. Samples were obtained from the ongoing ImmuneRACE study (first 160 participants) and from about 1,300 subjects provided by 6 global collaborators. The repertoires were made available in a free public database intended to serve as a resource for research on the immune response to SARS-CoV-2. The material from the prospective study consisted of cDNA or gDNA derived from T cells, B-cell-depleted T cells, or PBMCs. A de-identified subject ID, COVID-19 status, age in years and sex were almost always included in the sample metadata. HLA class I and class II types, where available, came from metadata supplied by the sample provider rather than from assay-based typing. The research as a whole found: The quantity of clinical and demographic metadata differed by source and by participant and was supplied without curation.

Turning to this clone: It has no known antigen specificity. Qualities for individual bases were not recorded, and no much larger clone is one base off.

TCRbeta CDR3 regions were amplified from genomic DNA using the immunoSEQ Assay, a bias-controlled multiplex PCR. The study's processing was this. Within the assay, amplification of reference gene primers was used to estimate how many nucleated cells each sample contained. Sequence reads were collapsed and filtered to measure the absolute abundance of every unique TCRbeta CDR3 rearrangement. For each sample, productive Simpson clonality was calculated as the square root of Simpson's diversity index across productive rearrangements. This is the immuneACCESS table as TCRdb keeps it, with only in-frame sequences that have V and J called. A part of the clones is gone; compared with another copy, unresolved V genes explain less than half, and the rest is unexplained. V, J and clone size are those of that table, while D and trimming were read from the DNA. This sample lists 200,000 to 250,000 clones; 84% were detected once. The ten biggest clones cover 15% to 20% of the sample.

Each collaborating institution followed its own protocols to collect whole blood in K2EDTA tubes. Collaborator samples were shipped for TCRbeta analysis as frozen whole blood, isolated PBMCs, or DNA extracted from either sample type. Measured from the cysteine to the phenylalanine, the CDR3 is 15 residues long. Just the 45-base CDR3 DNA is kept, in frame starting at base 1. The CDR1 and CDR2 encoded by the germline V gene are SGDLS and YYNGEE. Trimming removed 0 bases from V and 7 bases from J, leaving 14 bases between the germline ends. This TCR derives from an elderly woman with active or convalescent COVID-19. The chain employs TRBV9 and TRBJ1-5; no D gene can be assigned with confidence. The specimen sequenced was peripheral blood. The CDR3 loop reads CASSVGVGRGQPQHF. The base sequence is TGTGCCAGCAGCGTAGGGGTGGGGAGAGGGCAGCCCCAGCATTTT.